Listed below are T cell receptor beta chains from one sample, sequenced in a study of glioma-infiltrating T cells. Using its own MiXCR run on the multiplex PCR reads, TCRdb lists one record per CDR3 protein. This sample has around 44,000 distinct CDR3 sequences, with about a fifth found just once. The material sequenced was glioma tissue, nonneoplastic brain tissue, or PBMCs (not recorded which). These receptors all come from a human donor with low-grade glioma or glioblastoma, undergoing nonglioma brain surgery, or in good health (not recorded which). CDR3s include the opening cysteine and the closing phenylalanine or tryptophan. Fields, in order: D gene, V gene, J gene, clone size, CDR3 protein, CDR3 DNA. D genes are given only for firm matches. The size entry is marked missing in some rows and otherwise reads once, few, many or a size class.

d_call: NA; v_call: TRBV20-1; j_call: TRBJ2-7; clone_size: many; cdr3_aa: CSARVDISYEQYF; cdr3_nt: TGCAGTGCTAGGGTGGACATATCCTACGAGCAGTACTTC
d_call: NA; v_call: TRBV7-7; j_call: TRBJ2-5; clone_size: many; cdr3_aa: CASSLSLGARETQYF; cdr3_nt: TGTGCCAGCAGCTTAAGTCTCGGGGCCCGGGAGACCCAGTACTTC
d_call: TRBD2; v_call: TRBV10-2; j_call: TRBJ2-5; clone_size: few; cdr3_aa: CASRNSGGLQETQYF; cdr3_nt: TGCGCCAGCAGAAATAGCGGGGGGCTGCAAGAGACCCAGTACTTC
d_call: NA; v_call: TRBV6-1; j_call: TRBJ1-5; clone_size: many; cdr3_aa: CASSVIKLGNQPQHF; cdr3_nt: TGTGCCAGCAGTGTAATCAAGCTGGGCAATCAGCCCCAGCATTTT
d_call: TRBD2; v_call: TRBV27; j_call: TRBJ2-2; clone_size: NA; cdr3_aa: CASREPGLAGTWELFF; cdr3_nt: TGTGCCAGCAGAGAGCCGGGACTAGCTGGCACCTGGGAGCTGTTTTTT
d_call: NA; v_call: TRBV28; j_call: TRBJ2-1; clone_size: many; cdr3_aa: CASRTELLDEQFF; cdr3_nt: TGTGCCAGCAGGACTGAATTGTTGGATGAGCAGTTCTTC
d_call: NA; v_call: TRBV28; j_call: TRBJ1-1; clone_size: NA; cdr3_aa: CASSPTGPKAFF; cdr3_nt: TGTGCCAGCAGTCCTACAGGACCTAAAGCTTTCTTT
d_call: NA; v_call: TRBV29-1; j_call: TRBJ2-7; clone_size: NA; cdr3_aa: CSVAQDGTYFGQYF; cdr3_nt: TGCAGCGTCGCCCAAGACGGTACCTACTTTGGGCAGTACTTC
d_call: NA; v_call: TRBV10-3; j_call: TRBJ2-2; clone_size: many; cdr3_aa: CAISATGNTGELFF; cdr3_nt: TGTGCCATCAGTGCAACAGGGAACACCGGGGAGCTGTTTTTT
d_call: NA; v_call: TRBV12-3/TRBV12-4; j_call: TRBJ1-2; clone_size: NA; cdr3_aa: CASSAPYRDTYGYTF; cdr3_nt: TGTGCCAGCAGCGCCCCTTACCGGGACACCTATGGCTACACCTTC
d_call: TRBD1; v_call: TRBV6-6; j_call: TRBJ1-4; clone_size: many; cdr3_aa: CASSYSGGQGNEKLFF; cdr3_nt: TGTGCCAGCAGTTACTCAGGGGGACAGGGTAATGAAAAACTGTTTTTT
d_call: TRBD2; v_call: TRBV11-2; j_call: TRBJ2-7; clone_size: few; cdr3_aa: CASTRTSGFPYEQYF; cdr3_nt: TGTGCCAGCACCCGGACTAGCGGGTTCCCCTACGAGCAGTACTTC
d_call: NA; v_call: TRBV6-1; j_call: TRBJ1-2; clone_size: many; cdr3_aa: CASSWTAAMGYTF; cdr3_nt: TGTGCCAGCTCATGGACGGCCGCTATGGGCTACACCTTC
d_call: NA; v_call: TRBV20-1; j_call: TRBJ1-2; clone_size: many; cdr3_aa: CSARDQGGESYTF; cdr3_nt: TGCAGTGCTAGAGATCAGGGCGGGGAAAGCTACACCTTC